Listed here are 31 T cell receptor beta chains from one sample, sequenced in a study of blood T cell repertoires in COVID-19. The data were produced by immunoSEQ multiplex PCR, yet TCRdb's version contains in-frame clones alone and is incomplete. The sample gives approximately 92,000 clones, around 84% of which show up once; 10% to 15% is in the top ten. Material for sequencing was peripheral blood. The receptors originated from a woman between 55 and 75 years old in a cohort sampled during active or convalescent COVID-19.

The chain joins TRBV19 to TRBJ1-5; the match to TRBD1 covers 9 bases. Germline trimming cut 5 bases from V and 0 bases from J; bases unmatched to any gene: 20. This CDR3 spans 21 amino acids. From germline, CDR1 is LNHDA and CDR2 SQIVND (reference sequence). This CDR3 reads CASSPGQGDGAWAYSNQPQHF. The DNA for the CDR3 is TGTGCCAGTAGTCCGGGACAGGGAGATGGGGCCTGGGCATATAGCAATCAGCCCCAGCATTTT. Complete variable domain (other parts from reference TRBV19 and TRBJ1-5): DGGITQSPKYLFRKEGQNVTLSCEQNLNHDAMYWYRQDPGQGLRLIYYSQIVNDFQKGDIAEGYSVSREKKESFPLTVTSAQKNPTAFYLCASSPGQGDGAWAYSNQPQHFGDGTRLSIL.

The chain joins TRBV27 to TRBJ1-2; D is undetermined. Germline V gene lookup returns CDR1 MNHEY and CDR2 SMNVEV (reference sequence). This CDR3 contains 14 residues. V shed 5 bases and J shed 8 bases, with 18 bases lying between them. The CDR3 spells CASSPRWAGNGYTF. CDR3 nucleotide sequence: TGTGCCAGCAGTCCTCGGTGGGCGGGGAACGGCTACACCTTC.

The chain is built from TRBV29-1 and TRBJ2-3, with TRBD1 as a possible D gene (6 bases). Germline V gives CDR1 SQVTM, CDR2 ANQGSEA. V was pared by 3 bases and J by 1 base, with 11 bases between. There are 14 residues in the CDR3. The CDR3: CSVDRDMGTDTQYF. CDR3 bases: TGCAGCGTTGACCGGGACATGGGCACAGATACGCAGTATTTT.

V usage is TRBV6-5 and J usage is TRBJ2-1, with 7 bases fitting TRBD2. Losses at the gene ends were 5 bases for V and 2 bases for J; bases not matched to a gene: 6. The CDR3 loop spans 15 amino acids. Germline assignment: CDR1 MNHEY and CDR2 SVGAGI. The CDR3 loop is CASSLRLAPYNEQFF. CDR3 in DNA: TGTGCCAGCAGTCTCCGACTAGCCCCCTACAATGAGCAGTTCTTC.

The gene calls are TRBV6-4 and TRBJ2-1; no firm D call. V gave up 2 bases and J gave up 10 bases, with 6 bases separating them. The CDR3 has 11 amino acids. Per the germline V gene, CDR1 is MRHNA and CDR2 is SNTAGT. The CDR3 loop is CASSDRREQFF. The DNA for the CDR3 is TGTGCCAGCAGTGACCGCAGGGAGCAGTTCTTC.

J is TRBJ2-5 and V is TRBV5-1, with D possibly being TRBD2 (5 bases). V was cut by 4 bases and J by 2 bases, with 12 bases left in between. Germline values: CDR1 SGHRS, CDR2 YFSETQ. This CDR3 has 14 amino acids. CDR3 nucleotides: TGCGCCAGCAGCCATACCGGGGTTCAAGAGACCCAGTACTTC. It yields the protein CASSHTGVQETQYF.

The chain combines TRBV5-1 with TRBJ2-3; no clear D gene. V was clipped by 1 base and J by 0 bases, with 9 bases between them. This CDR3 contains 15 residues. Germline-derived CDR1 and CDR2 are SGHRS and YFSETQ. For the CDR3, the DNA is TGCGCCAGCAGCTTGATGGGCCCAAGCACAGATACGCAGTATTTT. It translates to CASSLMGPSTDTQYF.

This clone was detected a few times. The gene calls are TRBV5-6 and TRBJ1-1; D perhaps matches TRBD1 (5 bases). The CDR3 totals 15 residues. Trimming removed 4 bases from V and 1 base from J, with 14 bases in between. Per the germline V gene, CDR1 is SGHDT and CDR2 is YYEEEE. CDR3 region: CASSRWGLQNTEAFF. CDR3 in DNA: TGTGCCAGCAGCAGGTGGGGACTTCAGAACACTGAAGCTTTCTTT.

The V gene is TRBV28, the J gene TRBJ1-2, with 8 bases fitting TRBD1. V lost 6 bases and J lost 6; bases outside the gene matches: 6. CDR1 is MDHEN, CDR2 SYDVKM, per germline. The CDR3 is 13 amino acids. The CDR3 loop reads CASSRTGIDGYTF. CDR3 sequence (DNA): TGTGCCAGCAGCCGGACAGGGATTGATGGCTACACCTTC.

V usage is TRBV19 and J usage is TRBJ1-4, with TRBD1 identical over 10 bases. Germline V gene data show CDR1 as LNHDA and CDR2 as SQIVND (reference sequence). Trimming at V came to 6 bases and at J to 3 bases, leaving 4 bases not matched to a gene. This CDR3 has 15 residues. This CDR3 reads CASSPGQGANEKLFF. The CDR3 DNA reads TGTGCCAGTAGCCCAGGACAGGGGGCTAATGAAAAACTGTTTTTT.

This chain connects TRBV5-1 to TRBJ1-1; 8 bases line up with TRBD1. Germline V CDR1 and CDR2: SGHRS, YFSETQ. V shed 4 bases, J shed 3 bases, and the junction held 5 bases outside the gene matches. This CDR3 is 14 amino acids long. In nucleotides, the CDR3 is TGCGCCAGCAGCGCAGCAGGGGGCTACACTGAAGCTTTCTTT. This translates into CASSAAGGYTEAFF. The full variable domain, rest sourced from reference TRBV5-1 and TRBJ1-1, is KAGVTQTPRYLIKTRGQQVTLSCSPISGHRSVSWYQQTPGQGLQFLFEYFSETQRNKGNFPGRFSGRQFSNSRSEMNVSTLELGDSALYLCASSAAGGYTEAFFGQGTRLTVV.

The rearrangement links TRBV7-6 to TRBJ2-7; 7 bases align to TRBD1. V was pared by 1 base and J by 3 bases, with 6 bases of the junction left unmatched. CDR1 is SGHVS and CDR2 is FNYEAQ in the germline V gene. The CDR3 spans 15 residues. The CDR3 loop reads CASSLGATGIYEQYF. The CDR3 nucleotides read TGTGCCAGCAGCTTAGGGGCGACAGGGATCTACGAGCAGTACTTC.

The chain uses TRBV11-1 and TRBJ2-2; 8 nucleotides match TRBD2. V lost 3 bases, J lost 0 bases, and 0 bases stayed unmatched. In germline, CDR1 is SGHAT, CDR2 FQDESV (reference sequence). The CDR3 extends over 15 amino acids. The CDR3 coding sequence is TGTGCCAGCAGCTTGGGACTAGCGAACACCGGGGAGCTGTTTTTT. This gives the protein CASSLGLANTGELFF. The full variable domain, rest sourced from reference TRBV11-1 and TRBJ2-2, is EAEVAQSPRYKITEKSQAVAFWCDPISGHATLYWYRQILGQGPELLVQFQDESVVDDSQLPKDRFSAERLKGVDSTLKIQPAELGDSAMYLCASSLGLANTGELFFGEGSRLTVL.

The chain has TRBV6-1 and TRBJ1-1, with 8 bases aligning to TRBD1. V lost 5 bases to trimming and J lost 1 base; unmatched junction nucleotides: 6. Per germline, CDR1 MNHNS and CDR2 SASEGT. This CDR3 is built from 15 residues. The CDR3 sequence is CASSHHRGGNTEAFF. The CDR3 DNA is TGTGCCAGCAGTCACCACAGGGGGGGGAACACTGAAGCTTTCTTT.

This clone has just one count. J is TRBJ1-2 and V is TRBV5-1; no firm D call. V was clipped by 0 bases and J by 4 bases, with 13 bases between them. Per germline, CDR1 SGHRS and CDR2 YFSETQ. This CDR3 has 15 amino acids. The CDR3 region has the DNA TGCGCCAGCAGCTTGGGTCCCGGGAGTACCTATGGCTACACCTTC. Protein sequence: CASSLGPGSTYGYTF.

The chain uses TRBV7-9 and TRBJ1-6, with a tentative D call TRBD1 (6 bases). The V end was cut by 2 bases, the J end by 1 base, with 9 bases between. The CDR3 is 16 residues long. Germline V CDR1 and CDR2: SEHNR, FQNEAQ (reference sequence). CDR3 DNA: TGTGCCAGCAGCTTATCAGGGGAGTCCTATAATTCACCCCTCCACTTT. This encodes CASSLSGESYNSPLHF.

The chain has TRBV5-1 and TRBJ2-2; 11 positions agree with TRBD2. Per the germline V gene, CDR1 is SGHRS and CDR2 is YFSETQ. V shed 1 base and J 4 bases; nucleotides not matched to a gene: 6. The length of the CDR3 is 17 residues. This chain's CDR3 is CASSLTSGSGPTGELFF. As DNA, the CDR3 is TGCGCCAGCAGCTTGACTAGCGGGAGCGGTCCCACCGGGGAGCTGTTTTTT. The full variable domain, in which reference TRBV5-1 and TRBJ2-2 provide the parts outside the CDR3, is KAGVTQTPRYLIKTRGQQVTLSCSPISGHRSVSWYQQTPGQGLQFLFEYFSETQRNKGNFPGRFSGRQFSNSRSEMNVSTLELGDSALYLCASSLTSGSGPTGELFFGEGSRLTVL.

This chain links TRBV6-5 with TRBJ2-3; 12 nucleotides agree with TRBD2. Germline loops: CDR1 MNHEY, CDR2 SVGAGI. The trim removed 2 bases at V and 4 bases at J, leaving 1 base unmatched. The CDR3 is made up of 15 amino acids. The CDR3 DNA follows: TGTGCCAGCAGTTACGGACTAGCGGGGTCAGATACGCAGTATTTT. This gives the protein CASSYGLAGSDTQYF.

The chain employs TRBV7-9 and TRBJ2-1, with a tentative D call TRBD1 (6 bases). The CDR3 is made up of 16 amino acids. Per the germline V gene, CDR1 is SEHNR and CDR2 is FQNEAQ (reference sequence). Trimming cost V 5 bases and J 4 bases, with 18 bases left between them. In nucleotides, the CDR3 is TGTGCCAGCAGCCTCTTCCGGTGGGACACTTACAATGAGCAGTTCTTC. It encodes CASSLFRWDTYNEQFF.

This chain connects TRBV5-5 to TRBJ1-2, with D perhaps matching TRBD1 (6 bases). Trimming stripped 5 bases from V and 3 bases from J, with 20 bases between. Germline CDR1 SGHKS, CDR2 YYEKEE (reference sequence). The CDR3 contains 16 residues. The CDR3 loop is CASRDGTPNPYYGYTF. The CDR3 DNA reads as TGTGCCAGCAGGGACGGGACACCCAATCCTTACTATGGCTACACCTTC.

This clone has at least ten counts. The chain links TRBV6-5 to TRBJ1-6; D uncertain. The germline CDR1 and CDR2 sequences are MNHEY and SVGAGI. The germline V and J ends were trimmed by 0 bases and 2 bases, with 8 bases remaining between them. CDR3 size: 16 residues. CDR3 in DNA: TGTGCCAGCAGTTACTCGAATGGAGCCTATAATTCACCCCTCCACTTT. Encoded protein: CASSYSNGAYNSPLHF.

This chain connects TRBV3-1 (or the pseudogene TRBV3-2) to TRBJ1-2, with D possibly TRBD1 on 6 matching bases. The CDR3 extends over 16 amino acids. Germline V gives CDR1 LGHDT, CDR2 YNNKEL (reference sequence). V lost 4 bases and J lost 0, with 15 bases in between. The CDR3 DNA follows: TGTGCCAGCAGCCCCCTCCAGGGGCCAGCTAACTATGGCTACACCTTC. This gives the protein CASSPLQGPANYGYTF.

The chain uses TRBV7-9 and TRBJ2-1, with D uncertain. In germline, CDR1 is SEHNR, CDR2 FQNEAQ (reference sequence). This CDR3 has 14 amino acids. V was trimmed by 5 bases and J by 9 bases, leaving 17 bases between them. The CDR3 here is CASSPRGGTSEQFF. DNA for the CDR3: TGTGCCAGCAGCCCCAGAGGTGGCACAAGTGAGCAGTTCTTC.

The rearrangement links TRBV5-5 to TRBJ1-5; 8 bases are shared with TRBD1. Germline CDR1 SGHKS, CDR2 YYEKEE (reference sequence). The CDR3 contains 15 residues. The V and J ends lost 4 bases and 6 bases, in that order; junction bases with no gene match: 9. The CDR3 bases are TGTGCCAGCAGCCAAGACAGGGGTTTGGGTCAGCCCCAGCATTTT. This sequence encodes CASSQDRGLGQPQHF. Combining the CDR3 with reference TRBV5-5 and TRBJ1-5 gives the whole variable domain DAGVTQSPTHLIKTRGQQVTLRCSPISGHKSVSWYQQVLGQGPQFIFQYYEKEERGRGNFPDRFSARQFPNYSSELNVNALLLGDSALYLCASSQDRGLGQPQHFGDGTRLSIL.

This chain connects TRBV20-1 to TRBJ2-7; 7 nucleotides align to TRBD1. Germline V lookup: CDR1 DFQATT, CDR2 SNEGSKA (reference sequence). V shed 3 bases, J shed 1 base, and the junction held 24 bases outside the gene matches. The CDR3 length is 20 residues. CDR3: CSASPQERRGGVGGSYEQYF. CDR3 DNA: TGCAGTGCTAGTCCCCAAGAACGGCGAGGGGGCGTAGGTGGGTCCTACGAGCAGTACTTC.

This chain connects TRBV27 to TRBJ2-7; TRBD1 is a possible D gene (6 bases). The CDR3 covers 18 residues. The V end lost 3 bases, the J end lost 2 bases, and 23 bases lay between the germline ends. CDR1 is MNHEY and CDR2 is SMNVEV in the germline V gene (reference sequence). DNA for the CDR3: TGTGCCAGCAGTTTCCGACTGACCCAGAGTGGACAGACCTACGAGCAGTACTTC. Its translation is CASSFRLTQSGQTYEQYF.

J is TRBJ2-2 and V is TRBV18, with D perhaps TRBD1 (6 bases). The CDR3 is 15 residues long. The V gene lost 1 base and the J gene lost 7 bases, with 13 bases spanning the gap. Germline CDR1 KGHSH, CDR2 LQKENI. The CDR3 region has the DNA TGTGCCAGCTCACCACTATACAGGGATGACGGGGAGCTGTTTTTT. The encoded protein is CASSPLYRDDGELFF.

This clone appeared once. This chain's CDR3 is CASSESLAGGPTTDTQYF. Written as DNA, the CDR3 is TGCGCCAGCAGTGAGTCGCTAGCGGGGGGCCCAACCACAGATACGCAGTATTTT. This rearrangement joins TRBV10-2 to TRBJ2-3, with TRBD2 matching 11 bases. J was trimmed by 2 bases and V by 0 bases; bases with no gene match: 7. The CDR3 extends over 18 amino acids. The germline gives CDR1 WSHSY, CDR2 SAAADI.

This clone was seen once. This CDR3 reads CASGTVPGNTIYF. CDR3 coding DNA: TGTGCCTCCGGGACAGTCCCTGGAAACACCATATATTTT. The chain combines TRBV12-3 or TRBV12-4 with TRBJ1-3, with 7 bases matching TRBD1. There are 13 residues in the CDR3. The V and J ends lost 11 bases and 2 bases, in that order; junction bases with no gene match: 6.

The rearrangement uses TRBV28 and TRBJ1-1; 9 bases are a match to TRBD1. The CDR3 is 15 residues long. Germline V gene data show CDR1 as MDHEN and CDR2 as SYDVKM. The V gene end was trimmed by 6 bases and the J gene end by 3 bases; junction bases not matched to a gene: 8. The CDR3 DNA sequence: TGTGCCAGCAGGTCTACAGGGGGCGGATACACTGAAGCTTTCTTT. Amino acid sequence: CASRSTGGGYTEAFF. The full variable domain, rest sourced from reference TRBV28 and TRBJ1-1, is DVKVTQSSRYLVKRTGEKVFLECVQDMDHENMFWYRQDPGLGLRLIYFSYDVKMKEKGDIPEGYSVSREKKERFSLILESASTNQTSMYLCASRSTGGGYTEAFFGQGTRLTVV.

The chain's CDR3 is CAISDRLGTDTQYF. CDR3 nucleotides: TGTGCCATCAGTGACAGGCTTGGGACAGATACGCAGTATTTT. V is TRBV10-3 and J is TRBJ2-3, with D hard to call. Germline V gene sequence: CDR1 ENHRY, CDR2 SYGVKD. The CDR3 contains 14 residues. The ends were cut back, 3 bases at V and 3 bases at J, with 10 bases in the middle.